The rows below give T cell receptor beta chains drawn from one sample of a study of early stage breast cancer tumors. TCRdb's copy holds only in-frame clones and misses some; the assay was immunoSEQ multiplex PCR. Of just over 70,000 clones in the sample, 70% to 85% were seen once. Input material: blood. All receptors come from a person between 60 and 69 years old with breast cancer. The CDR3 runs from the conserved cysteine through the conserved F or W. Fields, in order: D gene, V gene, J gene, clone size, CDR3 protein, CDR3 DNA. The D gene is left open where the match is weak. The listing skips clone size in some rows; elsewhere it reads once, few, many or a size class.

D: NA; V: TRBV5-1; J: TRBJ2-6; size: NA; CDR3: CASSLDGPGFSGANVLTF; DNA: TGCGCCAGCAGCTTGGATGGTCCGGGATTCTCTGGGGCCAACGTCCTGACTTTC
D: NA; V: TRBV18; J: TRBJ1-3; size: NA; CDR3: CASSPPDSRTSGNTIYF; DNA: TGTGCCAGCTCACCACCCGATAGTAGGACCTCTGGAAACACCATATATTTT
D: NA; V: TRBV5-1; J: TRBJ2-7; size: NA; CDR3: CASSLGYGPYEQYF; DNA: TGCGCCAGCAGCTTGGGGTACGGCCCCTACGAGCAGTACTTC
D: NA; V: TRBV20-1; J: TRBJ1-2; size: NA; CDR3: CSARDSRGYTF; DNA: TGCAGTGCTAGAGATTCTCGGGGCTACACCTTC
D: NA; V: TRBV12-5; J: TRBJ1-1; size: NA; CDR3: CASGLVGGTEAFF; DNA: TGTGCTAGTGGTTTGGTAGGGGGGACTGAAGCTTTCTTT
D: TRBD1; V: TRBV27; J: TRBJ2-3; size: NA; CDR3: CASSFGQGEDTQYF; DNA: TGTGCCAGCAGTTTCGGACAGGGAGAAGATACGCAGTATTTT
D: NA; V: TRBV6-6; J: TRBJ2-7; size: NA; CDR3: CASMNTGTSGGEQYF; DNA: TGTGCCAGCATGAACACCGGGACTTCAGGTGGGGAGCAGTACTTC
D: NA; V: TRBV9; J: TRBJ2-1; size: NA; CDR3: CASSVDRNNEQFF; DNA: TGTGCCAGCAGCGTAGACAGGAACAATGAGCAGTTCTTC
D: TRBD1; V: TRBV19; J: TRBJ2-2; size: NA; CDR3: CASSINRGMYTGELFF; DNA: TGTGCCAGTAGTATAAACAGGGGGATGTATACCGGGGAGCTGTTTTTT
D: TRBD2; V: TRBV29-1; J: TRBJ2-7; size: NA; CDR3: CSDRLAGGEGIEQYF; DNA: TGCAGCGACCGACTAGCGGGGGGAGAGGGTATCGAGCAGTACTTC
D: TRBD1; V: TRBV4-1; J: TRBJ2-3; size: NA; CDR3: CASSQPDNTGTGTNTQYF; DNA: TGCGCCAGCAGCCAACCCGATAACACCGGGACAGGAACCAATACGCAGTATTTT
D: TRBD2; V: TRBV10-3; J: TRBJ2-2; size: NA; CDR3: CAISESRLAAPTGELFF; DNA: TGTGCCATCAGTGAGTCCCGTCTAGCGGCCCCCACCGGGGAGCTGTTTTTT
D: TRBD1; V: TRBV27; J: TRBJ1-2; size: NA; CDR3: CASSSGTDPYGYTF; DNA: TGTGCCAGCAGTTCCGGGACAGATCCCTATGGCTACACCTTC
D: NA; V: TRBV4-1; J: TRBJ2-7; size: NA; CDR3: CASSQDLADSSYEQYF; DNA: TGCGCCAGCAGCCAAGATTTGGCGGACAGCTCCTACGAGCAGTACTTC
D: NA; V: TRBV21-1; J: TRBJ1-6; size: NA; CDR3: CATSIGVGSPLHF; DNA: TGTGCCACCAGCATAGGGGTGGGTTCACCCCTCCACTTT
D: NA; V: TRBV6-6; J: TRBJ1-5; size: NA; CDR3: CASSRTDSNQPQHF; DNA: TGTGCCAGCAGCCGGACAGATAGCAATCAGCCCCAGCATTTT
D: NA; V: TRBV25-1; J: TRBJ1-6; size: NA; CDR3: CASGERPRSSYNSPLHF; DNA: TGTGCCAGCGGTGAAAGGCCTAGGAGCTCCTATAATTCACCCCTCCACTTT
D: NA; V: TRBV2; J: TRBJ1-2; size: NA; CDR3: CASTLGRVEGYTF; DNA: TGTGCCAGCACGCTGGGGCGGGTTGAGGGCTACACCTTC
D: NA; V: TRBV9; J: TRBJ2-3; size: NA; CDR3: CASSVDQGLTTDTQYF; DNA: TGTGCCAGCAGCGTAGATCAGGGGTTGACGACAGATACGCAGTATTTT
D: NA; V: TRBV6-6; J: TRBJ1-2; size: few; CDR3: CASRMDATYGYTF; DNA: TGTGCCAGCAGGATGGACGCAACCTATGGCTACACCTTC
D: NA; V: TRBV19; J: TRBJ2-7; size: NA; CDR3: CASSEDASYEQYF; DNA: TGTGCCAGTAGTGAGGACGCCTCCTACGAGCAGTACTTC
D: NA; V: TRBV7-9; J: TRBJ2-3; size: NA; CDR3: CASRVESTDTQYF; DNA: TGTGCCAGCAGGGTAGAGAGCACAGATACGCAGTATTTT
D: TRBD2; V: TRBV4-3; J: TRBJ2-2; size: NA; CDR3: CASSQDWPAGAGELFF; DNA: TGCGCCAGCAGCCAAGATTGGCCAGCGGGAGCCGGGGAGCTGTTTTTT
D: TRBD2; V: TRBV27; J: TRBJ2-7; size: NA; CDR3: CASSRGGTYEQYF; DNA: TGTGCCAGCAGCCGGGGGGGTACCTACGAGCAGTACTTC
D: NA; V: TRBV19; J: TRBJ2-6; size: NA; CDR3: CASSIWQLGANVLTF; DNA: TGTGCCAGTAGTATTTGGCAGCTTGGGGCCAACGTCCTGACTTTC
D: NA; V: TRBV5-1; J: TRBJ2-2; size: NA; CDR3: CASSATGTGELFF; DNA: TGCGCCAGCAGCGCTACTGGTACCGGGGAGCTGTTTTTT
D: TRBD1; V: TRBV6-5; J: TRBJ1-6; size: NA; CDR3: CASVEAGGHSPLHF; DNA: TGTGCCAGCGTTGAGGCAGGGGGGCATTCACCCCTCCACTTT
D: NA; V: TRBV9; J: TRBJ1-4; size: once; CDR3: CASSVAGQGNEKLFF; DNA: TGTGCCAGCAGCGTAGCAGGGCAGGGTAACGAAAAACTGTTTTTT
D: TRBD1; V: TRBV7-2; J: TRBJ2-2; size: few; CDR3: CASSERTGGTGELFF; DNA: TGTGCCAGCAGCGAACGGACAGGGGGCACCGGGGAGCTGTTTTTT
D: NA; V: TRBV30; J: TRBJ2-2; size: NA; CDR3: CAWSVGSGELFF; DNA: TGTGCCTGGAGTGTAGGCTCCGGGGAGCTGTTTTTT
D: NA; V: TRBV28; J: TRBJ2-7; size: NA; CDR3: CASNLGRRYEQYF; DNA: TGTGCCAGCAATCTAGGGCGTCGGTACGAGCAGTACTTC